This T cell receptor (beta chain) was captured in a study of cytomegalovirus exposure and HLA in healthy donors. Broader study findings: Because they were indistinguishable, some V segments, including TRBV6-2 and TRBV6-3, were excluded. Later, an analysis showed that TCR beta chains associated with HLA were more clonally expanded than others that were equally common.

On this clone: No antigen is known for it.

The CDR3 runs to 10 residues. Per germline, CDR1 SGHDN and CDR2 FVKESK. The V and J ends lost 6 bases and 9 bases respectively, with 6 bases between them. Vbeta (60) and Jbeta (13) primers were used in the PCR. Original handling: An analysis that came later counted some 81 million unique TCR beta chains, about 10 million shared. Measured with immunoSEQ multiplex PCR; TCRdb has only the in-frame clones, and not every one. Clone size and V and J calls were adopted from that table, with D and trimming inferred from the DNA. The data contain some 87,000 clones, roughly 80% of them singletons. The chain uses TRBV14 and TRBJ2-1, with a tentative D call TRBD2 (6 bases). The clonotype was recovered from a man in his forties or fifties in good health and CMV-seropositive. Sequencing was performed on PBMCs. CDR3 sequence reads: CASREGEQFF. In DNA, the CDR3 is TGTGCCAGCAGGGAGGGTGAGCAGTTCTTC.